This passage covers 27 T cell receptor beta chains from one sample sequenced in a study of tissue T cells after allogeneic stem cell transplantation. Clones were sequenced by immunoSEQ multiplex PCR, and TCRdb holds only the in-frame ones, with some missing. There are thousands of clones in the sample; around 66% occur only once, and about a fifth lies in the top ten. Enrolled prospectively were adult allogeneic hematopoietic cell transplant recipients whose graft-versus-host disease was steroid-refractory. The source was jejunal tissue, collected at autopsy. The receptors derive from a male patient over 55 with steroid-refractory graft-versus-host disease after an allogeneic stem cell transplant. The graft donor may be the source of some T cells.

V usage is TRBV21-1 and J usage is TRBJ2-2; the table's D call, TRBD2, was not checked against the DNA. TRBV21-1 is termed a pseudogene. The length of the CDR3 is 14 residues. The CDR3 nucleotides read TGTGCCAGTCCTCCCCAGACTGGAACCGGGGAGCTGTTTTTT. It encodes CASPPQTGTGELFF.

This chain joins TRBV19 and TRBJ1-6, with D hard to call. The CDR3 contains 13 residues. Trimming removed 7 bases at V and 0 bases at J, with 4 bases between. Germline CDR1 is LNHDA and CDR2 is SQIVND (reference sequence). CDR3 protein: CASKVSYNSPLHF. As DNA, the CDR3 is TGTGCCAGTAAAGTCTCCTATAATTCACCCCTCCACTTT.

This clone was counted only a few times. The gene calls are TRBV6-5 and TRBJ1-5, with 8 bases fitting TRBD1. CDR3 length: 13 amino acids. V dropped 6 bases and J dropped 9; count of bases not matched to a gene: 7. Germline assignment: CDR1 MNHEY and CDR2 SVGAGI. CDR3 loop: CASSETGVGPQHF. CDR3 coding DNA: TGTGCCAGCAGCGAGACAGGGGTTGGGCCCCAGCATTTT.

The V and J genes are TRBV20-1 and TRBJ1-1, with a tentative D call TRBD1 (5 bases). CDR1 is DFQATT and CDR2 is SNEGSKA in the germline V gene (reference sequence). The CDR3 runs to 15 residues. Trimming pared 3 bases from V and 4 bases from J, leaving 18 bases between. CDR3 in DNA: TGCAGTGCTAGTAGGCAGGGTAGGCTGGGCACTGAAGCTTTCTTT. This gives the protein CSASRQGRLGTEAFF.

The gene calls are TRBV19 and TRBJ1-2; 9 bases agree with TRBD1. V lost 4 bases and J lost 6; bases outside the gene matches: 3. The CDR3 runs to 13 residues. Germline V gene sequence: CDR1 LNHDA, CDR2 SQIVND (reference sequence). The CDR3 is CASSTTGGDGYTF. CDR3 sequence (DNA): TGTGCCAGTAGTACAACAGGGGGCGATGGCTACACCTTC.

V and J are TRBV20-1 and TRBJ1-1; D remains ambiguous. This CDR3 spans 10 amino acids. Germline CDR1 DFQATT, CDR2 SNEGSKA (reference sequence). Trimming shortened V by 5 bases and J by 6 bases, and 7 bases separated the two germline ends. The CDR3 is CSALPAEAFF. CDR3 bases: TGCAGTGCTCTTCCCGCTGAAGCTTTCTTT.

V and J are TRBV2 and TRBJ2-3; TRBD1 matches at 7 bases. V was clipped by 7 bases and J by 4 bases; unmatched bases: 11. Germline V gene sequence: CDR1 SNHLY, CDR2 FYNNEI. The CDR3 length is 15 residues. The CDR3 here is CASMGRQGWSDTQYF. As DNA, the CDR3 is TGTGCCAGCATGGGCCGACAGGGCTGGTCAGATACGCAGTATTTT.

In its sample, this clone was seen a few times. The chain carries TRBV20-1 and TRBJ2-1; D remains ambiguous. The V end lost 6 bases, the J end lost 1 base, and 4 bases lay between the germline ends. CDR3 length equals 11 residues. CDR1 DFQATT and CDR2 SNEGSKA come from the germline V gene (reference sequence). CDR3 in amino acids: CSAGSYNEQFF. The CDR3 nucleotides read TGCAGTGCCGGGTCCTACAATGAGCAGTTCTTC.

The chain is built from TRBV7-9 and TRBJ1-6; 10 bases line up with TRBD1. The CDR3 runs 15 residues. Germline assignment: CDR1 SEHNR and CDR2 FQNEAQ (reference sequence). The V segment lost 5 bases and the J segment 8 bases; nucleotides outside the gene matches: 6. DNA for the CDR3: TGTGCCAGCAGCACCGGGGGACAGGGGTATTCACCCCTCCACTTT. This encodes CASSTGGQGYSPLHF. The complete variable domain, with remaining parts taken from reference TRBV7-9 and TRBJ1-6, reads DTGVSQNPRHKITKRGQNVTFRCDPISEHNRLYWYRQTLGQGPEFLTYFQNEAQLEKSRLLSDRFSAERPKGSFSTLEIQRTEQGDSAMYLCASSTGGQGYSPLHFGNGTRLTVT.

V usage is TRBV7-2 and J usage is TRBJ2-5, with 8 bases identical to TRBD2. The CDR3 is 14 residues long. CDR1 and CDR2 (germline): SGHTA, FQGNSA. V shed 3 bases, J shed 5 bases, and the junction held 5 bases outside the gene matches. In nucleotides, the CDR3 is TGTGCCAGCAGCTTGGACGGGGGGGCCGAGACCCAGTACTTC. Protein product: CASSLDGGAETQYF.

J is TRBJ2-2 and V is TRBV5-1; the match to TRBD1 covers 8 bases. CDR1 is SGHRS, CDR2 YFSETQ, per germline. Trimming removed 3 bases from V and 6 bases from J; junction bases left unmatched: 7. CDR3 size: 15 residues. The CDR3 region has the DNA TGCGCCAGCAGCTCCCAGGGGGCGCAGGCCGGGGAGCTGTTTTTT. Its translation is CASSSQGAQAGELFF.

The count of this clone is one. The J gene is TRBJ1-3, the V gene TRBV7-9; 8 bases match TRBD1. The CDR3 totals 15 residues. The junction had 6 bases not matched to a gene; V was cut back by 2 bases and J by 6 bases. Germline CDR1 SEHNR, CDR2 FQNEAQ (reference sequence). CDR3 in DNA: TGTGCCAGCAGCTTATTCCGACAGGGGTCAAACACCATATATTTT. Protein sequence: CASSLFRQGSNTIYF. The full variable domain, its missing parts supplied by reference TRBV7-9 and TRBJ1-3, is DTGVSQNPRHKITKRGQNVTFRCDPISEHNRLYWYRQTLGQGPEFLTYFQNEAQLEKSRLLSDRFSAERPKGSFSTLEIQRTEQGDSAMYLCASSLFRQGSNTIYFGEGSWLTVV.

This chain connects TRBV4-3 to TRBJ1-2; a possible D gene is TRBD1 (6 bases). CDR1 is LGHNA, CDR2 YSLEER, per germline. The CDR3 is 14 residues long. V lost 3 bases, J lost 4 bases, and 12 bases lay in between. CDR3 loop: CASSQGAGSYGYTF. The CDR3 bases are TGCGCCAGCAGCCAGGGGGCGGGGTCCTATGGCTACACCTTC.

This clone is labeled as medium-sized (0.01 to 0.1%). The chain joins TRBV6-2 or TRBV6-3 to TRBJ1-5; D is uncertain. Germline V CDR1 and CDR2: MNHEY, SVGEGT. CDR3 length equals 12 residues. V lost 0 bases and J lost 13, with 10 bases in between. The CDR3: CASSYSGKQQHF. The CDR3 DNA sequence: TGTGCCAGCAGTTACTCTGGCAAACAACAGCATTTT.

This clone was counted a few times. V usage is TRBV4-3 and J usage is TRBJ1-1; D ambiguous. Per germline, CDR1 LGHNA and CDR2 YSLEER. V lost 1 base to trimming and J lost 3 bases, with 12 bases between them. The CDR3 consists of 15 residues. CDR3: CASSQVFRVYTEAFF. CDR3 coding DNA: TGCGCCAGCAGCCAAGTTTTTAGGGTTTACACTGAAGCTTTCTTT.

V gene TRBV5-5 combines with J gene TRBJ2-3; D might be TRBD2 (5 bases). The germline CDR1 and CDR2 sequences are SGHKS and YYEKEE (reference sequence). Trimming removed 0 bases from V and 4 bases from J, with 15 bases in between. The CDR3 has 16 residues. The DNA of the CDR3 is TGTGCCAGCAGCTTGGCCGGTTGGGGAGTTTCAGATACGCAGTATTTT. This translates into CASSLAGWGVSDTQYF.

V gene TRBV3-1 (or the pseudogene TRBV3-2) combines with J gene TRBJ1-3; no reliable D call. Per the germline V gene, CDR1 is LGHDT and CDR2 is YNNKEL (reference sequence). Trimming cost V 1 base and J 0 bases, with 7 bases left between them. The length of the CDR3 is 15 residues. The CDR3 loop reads CASSQGAHSGNTIYF. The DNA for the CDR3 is TGTGCCAGCAGCCAAGGGGCTCACTCTGGAAACACCATATATTTT.

Here the CDR3 DNA reads TGTGCCAGCTCACCACCCACAGGGACAGATACGCAGTATTTT. Protein product: CASSPPTGTDTQYF. The chain carries TRBV18 and TRBJ2-3; weak D call: TRBD1 (6 bases). V was clipped by 0 bases and J by 3 bases, with 7 bases between them. There are 14 residues in the CDR3. CDR1 and CDR2 from the germline V gene are KGHSH and LQKENI.

The CDR3 loop reads CASSLSGGGIQYF. The CDR3, as DNA: TGTGCCAGCAGCTTAAGTGGGGGAGGCATTCAGTACTTC. This chain links TRBV7-8 with TRBJ2-4, with D possibly TRBD2 on 6 matching bases. Trimming pared 2 bases from V and 9 bases from J, leaving 11 bases between. The length of the CDR3 is 13 residues. CDR1 is SGHVS and CDR2 is FQNEAQ in the germline V gene. Using reference TRBV7-8 and TRBJ2-4 for the parts outside the CDR3, the full variable domain is GAGVSQSPRYKVAKRGQDVALRCDPISGHVSLFWYQQALGQGPEFLTYFQNEAQLDKSGLPSDRFFAERPEGSVSTLKIQRTQQEDSAVYLCASSLSGGGIQYFGAGTRLSVL.

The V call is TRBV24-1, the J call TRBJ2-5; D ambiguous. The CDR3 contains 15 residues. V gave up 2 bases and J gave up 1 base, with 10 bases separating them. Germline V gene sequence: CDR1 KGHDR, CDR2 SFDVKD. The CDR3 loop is CATSDSHTLQETQYF. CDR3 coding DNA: TGTGCCACCAGTGATTCTCATACCCTCCAAGAGACCCAGTACTTC.

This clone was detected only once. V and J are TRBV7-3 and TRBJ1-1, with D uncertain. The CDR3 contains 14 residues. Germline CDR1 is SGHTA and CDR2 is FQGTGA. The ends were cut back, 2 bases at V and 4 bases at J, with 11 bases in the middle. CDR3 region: CASSLGRLSTEAFF. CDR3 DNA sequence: TGTGCCAGCAGCTTAGGACGCCTGAGCACTGAAGCTTTCTTT.

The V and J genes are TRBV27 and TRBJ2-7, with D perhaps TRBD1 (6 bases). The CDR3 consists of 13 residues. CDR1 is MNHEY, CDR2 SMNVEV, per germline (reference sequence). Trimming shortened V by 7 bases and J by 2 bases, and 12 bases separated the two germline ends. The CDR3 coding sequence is TGTGCCAGCACTTGGGGGCCCGCCTACGAGCAGTACTTC. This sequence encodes CASTWGPAYEQYF.

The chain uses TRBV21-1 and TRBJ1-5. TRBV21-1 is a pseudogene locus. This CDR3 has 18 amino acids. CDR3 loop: CASSKEGAAWGVNQPQHF. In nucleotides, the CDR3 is TGTGCCAGCAGCAAAGAAGGCGCCGCTTGGGGAGTCAATCAGCCCCAGCATTTT.

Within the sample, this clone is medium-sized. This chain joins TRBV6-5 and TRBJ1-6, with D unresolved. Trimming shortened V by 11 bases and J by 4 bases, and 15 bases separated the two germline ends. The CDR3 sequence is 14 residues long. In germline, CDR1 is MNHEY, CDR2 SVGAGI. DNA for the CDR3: TGTGCCGCCGCGGTTGGAGATTATAATTCACCCCTCCACTTT. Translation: CAAAVGDYNSPLHF.

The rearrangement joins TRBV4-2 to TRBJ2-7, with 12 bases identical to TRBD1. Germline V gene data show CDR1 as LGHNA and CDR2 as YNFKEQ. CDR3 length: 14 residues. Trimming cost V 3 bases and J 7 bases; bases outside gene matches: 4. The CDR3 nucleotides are TGTGCCAGCAGCCAGGGACAGGGGGCGCGGGAGCAGTACTTC. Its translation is CASSQGQGAREQYF.

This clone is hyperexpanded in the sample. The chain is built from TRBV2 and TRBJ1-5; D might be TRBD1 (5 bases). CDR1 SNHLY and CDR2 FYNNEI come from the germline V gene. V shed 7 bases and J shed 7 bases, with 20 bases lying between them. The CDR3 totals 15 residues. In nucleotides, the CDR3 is TGTGCCAGCAAGGGGACCGGCCGGGCCGGGCAGCCCCAGCATTTT. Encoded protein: CASKGTGRAGQPQHF.

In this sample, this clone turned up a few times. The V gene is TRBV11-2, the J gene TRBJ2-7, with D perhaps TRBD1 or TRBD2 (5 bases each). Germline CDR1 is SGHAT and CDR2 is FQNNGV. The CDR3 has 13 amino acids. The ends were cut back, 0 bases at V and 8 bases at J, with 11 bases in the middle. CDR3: CASSLDVRGQQYF. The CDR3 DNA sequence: TGTGCCAGCAGCTTAGATGTACGGGGCCAGCAGTACTTC.